Listed below are T cell receptor beta chains from one sample, sequenced in a study of cytomegalovirus exposure and HLA in healthy donors. Produced via immunoSEQ multiplex PCR; TCRdb's table is partial and in-frame only. The sample records approximately 150,000 clones, around 80% being singletons. The sequencing input was PBMCs. The receptors shown here come from a man aged 18 to 35 in good health and CMV-seropositive. The CDR3 runs from the conserved cysteine through the conserved F or W. A D gene is named only where the DNA matches it firmly. Size tells how often a clone was seen (once, few, many) or the class of an expanded clone, and some rows leave it out.

d_gene: -; v_gene: TRBV2; abundance: -; j_gene: TRBJ2-1; CDR3aa: CASTRGSIIGEQFF; CDR3nt: TGTGCCAGCACCAGGGGCTCGATAATTGGTGAGCAGTTCTTC
d_gene: -; v_gene: TRBV27; abundance: -; j_gene: TRBJ1-4; CDR3aa: CASSLNPIEKLFF; CDR3nt: TGTGCCAGCAGTTTAAATCCCATTGAAAAACTGTTTTTT
d_gene: TRBD2; v_gene: TRBV5-1; abundance: -; j_gene: TRBJ2-1; CDR3aa: CASWDTGLAGGPVNEQFF; CDR3nt: TGCGCCAGCTGGGACACCGGACTAGCGGGAGGTCCGGTTAATGAGCAGTTCTTC
d_gene: TRBD1; v_gene: TRBV27; abundance: -; j_gene: TRBJ2-5; CDR3aa: CASSHATGGQETQYF; CDR3nt: TGTGCCAGCAGTCACGCAACAGGGGGACAAGAGACCCAGTACTTC
d_gene: TRBD1; v_gene: TRBV28; abundance: -; j_gene: TRBJ2-7; CDR3aa: CASSYRGISYEQYF; CDR3nt: TGTGCCAGCAGTTACAGGGGCATTAGCTACGAGCAGTACTTC
d_gene: TRBD2; v_gene: TRBV29-1; abundance: -; j_gene: TRBJ2-1; CDR3aa: CSVEGLLAGGYNEQFF; CDR3nt: TGCAGCGTTGAGGGGTTGCTAGCGGGAGGCTACAATGAGCAGTTCTTC
d_gene: -; v_gene: TRBV2; abundance: -; j_gene: TRBJ1-1; CDR3aa: CASVWTAGTEAFF; CDR3nt: TGTGCCAGCGTATGGACAGCTGGGACCGAAGCTTTCTTT
d_gene: -; v_gene: TRBV19; abundance: -; j_gene: TRBJ2-7; CDR3aa: CASSTLDRTYEQYF; CDR3nt: TGTGCCAGTAGTACCCTAGACAGGACCTACGAGCAGTACTTC
d_gene: TRBD1; v_gene: TRBV6-6; abundance: -; j_gene: TRBJ2-5; CDR3aa: CASSYLSQGARETQYF; CDR3nt: TGTGCCAGCAGTTACTTATCACAGGGGGCGAGGGAGACCCAGTACTTC
d_gene: -; v_gene: TRBV6-5; abundance: -; j_gene: TRBJ1-2; CDR3aa: CASRTDSANYGYTF; CDR3nt: TGTGCCAGCAGAACCGACAGCGCTAACTATGGCTACACCTTC
d_gene: -; v_gene: TRBV6-6; abundance: -; j_gene: TRBJ2-7; CDR3aa: CASRRDTAPTYEQYF; CDR3nt: TGTGCCAGCAGGCGCGACACCGCCCCGACCTACGAGCAGTACTTC
d_gene: TRBD1; v_gene: TRBV19; abundance: -; j_gene: TRBJ1-1; CDR3aa: CASSMPGQMNTEAFF; CDR3nt: TGTGCCAGTAGTATGCCGGGACAGATGAACACTGAAGCTTTCTTT
d_gene: -; v_gene: TRBV4-1; abundance: -; j_gene: TRBJ2-3; CDR3aa: CASSQVLDTQYF; CDR3nt: TGCGCCAGCAGCCAAGTTCTTGATACGCAGTATTTT
d_gene: TRBD1; v_gene: TRBV6-5; abundance: -; j_gene: TRBJ2-1; CDR3aa: CASGLKGAGEQFF; CDR3nt: TGTGCCAGCGGACTGAAGGGGGCGGGTGAGCAGTTCTTC
d_gene: -; v_gene: TRBV27; abundance: -; j_gene: TRBJ2-7; CDR3aa: CASSSAYEQYF; CDR3nt: TGTGCCAGCAGCAGCGCCTACGAGCAGTACTTC
d_gene: TRBD1; v_gene: TRBV30; abundance: -; j_gene: TRBJ1-5; CDR3aa: CAWRATGGRGQPQHF; CDR3nt: TGTGCCTGGAGGGCGACAGGGGGCAGGGGTCAGCCCCAGCATTTT
d_gene: -; v_gene: TRBV5-6; abundance: -; j_gene: TRBJ2-7; CDR3aa: CASSLARAVKAYEQYF; CDR3nt: TGTGCCAGCAGCTTGGCCAGAGCGGTTAAAGCGTACGAGCAGTACTTC
d_gene: TRBD2; v_gene: TRBV5-1; abundance: few; j_gene: TRBJ2-5; CDR3aa: CASSLPSGSLPETQYF; CDR3nt: TGCGCCAGCAGCTTGCCTAGCGGGAGCCTCCCAGAGACCCAGTACTTC
d_gene: -; v_gene: TRBV6-5; abundance: -; j_gene: TRBJ1-5; CDR3aa: CASRPQSYSNQPQHF; CDR3nt: TGTGCCAGCAGGCCTCAGTCATATAGCAATCAGCCCCAGCATTTT
d_gene: -; v_gene: TRBV11-2; abundance: -; j_gene: TRBJ1-1; CDR3aa: CASSPTGVQLNTEAFF; CDR3nt: TGTGCCAGCAGCCCGACGGGAGTGCAGCTAAACACTGAAGCTTTCTTT
d_gene: -; v_gene: TRBV5-4; abundance: -; j_gene: TRBJ2-7; CDR3aa: CASSPPGTQEQYF; CDR3nt: TGTGCCAGCAGCCCTCCGGGGACTCAAGAGCAGTACTTC
d_gene: TRBD2; v_gene: TRBV30; abundance: -; j_gene: TRBJ2-3; CDR3aa: CAWSEYSGTDTQYF; CDR3nt: TGTGCCTGGAGCGAATATAGCGGGACCGATACGCAGTATTTT
d_gene: -; v_gene: TRBV28; abundance: -; j_gene: TRBJ2-7; CDR3aa: CASSPQGEADEQYF; CDR3nt: TGTGCCAGCAGTCCGCAGGGTGAGGCGGACGAGCAGTACTTC
d_gene: -; v_gene: TRBV2; abundance: -; j_gene: TRBJ2-3; CDR3aa: CASTEARTPYTDTQYF; CDR3nt: TGTGCCAGCACTGAGGCACGGACTCCCTATACAGATACGCAGTATTTT
d_gene: -; v_gene: TRBV6-1; abundance: -; j_gene: TRBJ1-1; CDR3aa: CASSAQGGSASEAFF; CDR3nt: TGTGCCAGCAGTGCACAGGGCGGGAGTGCTTCGGAAGCTTTCTTT
d_gene: -; v_gene: TRBV10-1; abundance: -; j_gene: TRBJ2-1; CDR3aa: CASSATQVAGYNEQFF; CDR3nt: TGCGCCAGCAGTGCGACACAAGTGGCAGGCTACAATGAGCAGTTCTTC
d_gene: TRBD1; v_gene: TRBV11-2; abundance: -; j_gene: TRBJ1-3; CDR3aa: CASRRTGGSSGNTIYF; CDR3nt: TGTGCCAGCAGGAGGACAGGGGGAAGCTCTGGAAACACCATATATTTT
d_gene: TRBD1; v_gene: TRBV6-1; abundance: -; j_gene: TRBJ1-2; CDR3aa: CASSEDRGGGGYTF; CDR3nt: TGTGCCAGCAGTGAGGACAGGGGGGGAGGTGGCTACACCTTC
d_gene: TRBD2; v_gene: TRBV30; abundance: -; j_gene: TRBJ2-7; CDR3aa: CAWRGGLAAGGNSYEQYF; CDR3nt: TGTGCCTGGAGGGGGGGACTAGCGGCTGGGGGAAACTCCTACGAGCAGTACTTC
d_gene: TRBD1; v_gene: TRBV2; abundance: -; j_gene: TRBJ1-1; CDR3aa: CASSRDRGDFF; CDR3nt: TGTGCCAGCAGCAGAGACAGGGGGGATTTCTTT
d_gene: -; v_gene: TRBV2; abundance: -; j_gene: TRBJ2-5; CDR3aa: CASTSDSPGTQYF; CDR3nt: TGTGCCAGCACTTCGGACTCCCCCGGGACCCAGTACTTC
d_gene: TRBD2; v_gene: TRBV6-1; abundance: once; j_gene: TRBJ2-7; CDR3aa: CASSTRGEGGGEQYF; CDR3nt: TGTGCCAGCAGTACCCGGGGGGAAGGAGGAGGCGAGCAGTACTTC
d_gene: -; v_gene: TRBV5-1; abundance: -; j_gene: TRBJ1-1; CDR3aa: CASSLAGSPEAFF; CDR3nt: TGCGCCAGCAGCTTGGCAGGGTCCCCCGAAGCTTTCTTT
d_gene: TRBD2; v_gene: TRBV27; abundance: -; j_gene: TRBJ2-1; CDR3aa: CASSLSASGSVQFF; CDR3nt: TGTGCCAGCAGTTTATCTGCTAGCGGGAGTGTTCAGTTCTTC
d_gene: -; v_gene: TRBV6-1; abundance: once; j_gene: TRBJ2-1; CDR3aa: CASSEAMFGVSSYNEQFF; CDR3nt: TGTGCCAGCAGTGAAGCGATGTTCGGGGTTAGCTCCTACAATGAGCAGTTCTTC
d_gene: -; v_gene: TRBV18; abundance: -; j_gene: TRBJ1-2; CDR3aa: CASSPEAESYGYTF; CDR3nt: TGTGCCAGCTCACCTGAGGCGGAGTCCTATGGCTACACCTTC
d_gene: -; v_gene: TRBV19; abundance: -; j_gene: TRBJ2-1; CDR3aa: CASSMGPGPNEQFF; CDR3nt: TGTGCCAGTAGTATGGGTCCAGGGCCCAATGAGCAGTTCTTC
d_gene: -; v_gene: TRBV29-1; abundance: -; j_gene: TRBJ1-2; CDR3aa: CSVADRTYGYTF; CDR3nt: TGCAGCGTTGCCGACAGAACCTATGGCTACACCTTC
d_gene: TRBD1; v_gene: TRBV2; abundance: -; j_gene: TRBJ1-5; CDR3aa: CASSGDRGLQPQHF; CDR3nt: TGTGCCAGCAGCGGGGACAGGGGGCTTCAGCCCCAGCATTTT
d_gene: TRBD2; v_gene: TRBV13; abundance: -; j_gene: TRBJ2-7; CDR3aa: CASSLDGSGIREQYF; CDR3nt: TGTGCCAGCAGCTTAGATGGTAGCGGGATTCGCGAGCAGTACTTC
d_gene: -; v_gene: TRBV4-1; abundance: -; j_gene: TRBJ1-4; CDR3aa: CASSQARTRTNEKLFF; CDR3nt: TGCGCCAGCAGCCAGGCACGGACAAGGACTAATGAAAAACTGTTTTTT
d_gene: -; v_gene: TRBV6-5; abundance: -; j_gene: TRBJ1-2; CDR3aa: CASSSLRGNYGYTF; CDR3nt: TGTGCCAGCAGTTCCCTTCGGGGTAACTATGGCTACACCTTC
d_gene: TRBD1; v_gene: TRBV7-9; abundance: -; j_gene: TRBJ2-7; CDR3aa: CASSSGGTGGYEQYF; CDR3nt: TGTGCCAGCAGTTCGGGTGGGACAGGGGGCTACGAGCAGTACTTC
d_gene: -; v_gene: TRBV10-3; abundance: -; j_gene: TRBJ2-7; CDR3aa: CAIRVDSSYEQYF; CDR3nt: TGTGCCATCAGGGTAGACAGTTCCTACGAGCAGTACTTC
d_gene: TRBD1; v_gene: TRBV18; abundance: -; j_gene: TRBJ1-4; CDR3aa: CASSPRTGGSEKLFF; CDR3nt: TGTGCCAGCTCACCACGGACAGGGGGGAGCGAAAAACTGTTTTTT
d_gene: TRBD1; v_gene: TRBV4-2; abundance: -; j_gene: TRBJ1-1; CDR3aa: CASSQGEQGSTEAFF; CDR3nt: TGTGCCAGCAGCCAAGGAGAACAGGGGAGCACTGAAGCTTTCTTT
d_gene: -; v_gene: TRBV6-1; abundance: once; j_gene: TRBJ1-1; CDR3aa: CASSPRAGREAFF; CDR3nt: TGTGCCAGCAGTCCTCGGGCAGGGCGTGAAGCTTTCTTT
d_gene: -; v_gene: TRBV2; abundance: -; j_gene: TRBJ1-5; CDR3aa: CASRGPYSNQPQHF; CDR3nt: TGTGCCAGCAGGGGGCCTTATAGCAATCAGCCCCAGCATTTT
d_gene: -; v_gene: TRBV28; abundance: -; j_gene: TRBJ2-5; CDR3aa: CASSFPSSGARGETQYF; CDR3nt: TGTGCCAGCAGTTTCCCGTCGTCAGGGGCGAGGGGGGAGACCCAGTACTTC
d_gene: -; v_gene: TRBV19; abundance: -; j_gene: TRBJ1-2; CDR3aa: CASSIRRDGYTF; CDR3nt: TGTGCCAGTAGTATTCGGCGGGATGGCTACACCTTC
d_gene: TRBD1; v_gene: TRBV29-1; abundance: -; j_gene: TRBJ2-7; CDR3aa: CSVTTGPEQYF; CDR3nt: TGCAGCGTTACGACAGGGCCCGAGCAGTACTTC
d_gene: TRBD2; v_gene: TRBV13; abundance: -; j_gene: TRBJ2-7; CDR3aa: CVSSQTGTSGYEQYF; CDR3nt: TGTGTCAGCAGCCAAACCGGGACTAGCGGCTACGAGCAGTACTTC
d_gene: -; v_gene: TRBV19; abundance: -; j_gene: TRBJ2-1; CDR3aa: CASSDQGMYYNEQFF; CDR3nt: TGTGCCAGTAGCGATCAGGGAATGTACTACAATGAGCAGTTCTTC
d_gene: -; v_gene: TRBV27; abundance: -; j_gene: TRBJ2-7; CDR3aa: CASSGETSLVYEQYF; CDR3nt: TGTGCCAGCAGTGGGGAGACCTCCCTTGTCTACGAGCAGTACTTC
d_gene: TRBD1; v_gene: TRBV7-6; abundance: -; j_gene: TRBJ2-4; CDR3aa: CASSLGTGRNIQYF; CDR3nt: TGTGCCAGCAGCTTAGGGACAGGGAGAAACATTCAGTACTTC
d_gene: TRBD2; v_gene: TRBV15; abundance: -; j_gene: TRBJ2-2; CDR3aa: CATSSLLAGGLGGELFF; CDR3nt: TGTGCCACCAGCAGTCTACTAGCGGGAGGTCTGGGCGGGGAGCTGTTTTTT